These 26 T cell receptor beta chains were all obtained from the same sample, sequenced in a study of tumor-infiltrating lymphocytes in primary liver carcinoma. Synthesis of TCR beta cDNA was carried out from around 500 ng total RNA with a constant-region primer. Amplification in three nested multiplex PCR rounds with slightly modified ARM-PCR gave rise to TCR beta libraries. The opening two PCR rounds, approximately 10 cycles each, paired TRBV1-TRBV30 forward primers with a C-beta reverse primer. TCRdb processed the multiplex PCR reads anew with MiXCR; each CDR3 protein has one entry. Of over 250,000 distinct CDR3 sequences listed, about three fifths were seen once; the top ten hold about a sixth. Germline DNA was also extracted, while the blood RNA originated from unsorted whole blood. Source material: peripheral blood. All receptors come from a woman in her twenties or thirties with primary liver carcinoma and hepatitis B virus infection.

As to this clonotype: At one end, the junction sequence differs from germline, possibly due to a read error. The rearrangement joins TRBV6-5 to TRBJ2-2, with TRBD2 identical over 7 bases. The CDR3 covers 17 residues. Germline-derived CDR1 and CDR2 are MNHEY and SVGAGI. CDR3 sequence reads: CASSYDVGGMNTGELLF. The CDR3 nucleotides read TGTGCCAGCAGTTACGATGTCGGGGGGATGAACACCGGGGAGCTGCTTTTT.

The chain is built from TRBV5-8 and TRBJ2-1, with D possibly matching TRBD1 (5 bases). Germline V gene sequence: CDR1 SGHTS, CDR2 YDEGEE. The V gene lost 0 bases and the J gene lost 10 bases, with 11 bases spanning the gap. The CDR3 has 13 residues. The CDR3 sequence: CASSLGDSSEQFF. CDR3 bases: TGTGCCAGCAGCTTGGGTGACAGTTCCGAGCAGTTCTTC. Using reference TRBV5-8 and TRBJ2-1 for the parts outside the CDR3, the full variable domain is EAGVTQSPTHLIKTRGQQATLRCSPISGHTSVYWYQQALGLGLQFLLWYDEGEERNRGNFPPRFSGRQFPNYSSELNVNALELEDSALYLCASSLGDSSEQFFGPGTRLTVL.

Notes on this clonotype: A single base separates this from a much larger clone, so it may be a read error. The CDR3 DNA reads TGTGCCAGCAGTTTACCGGGGTACAATGAGCAGTTCTTC. Its protein product is CASSLPGYNEQFF. The chain recombines TRBV12-3 or TRBV12-4 with TRBJ2-1, with D tentatively TRBD2 (5 bases). The CDR3 runs 13 residues. V lost 2 bases, J lost 4 bases, and 6 bases lay in between.

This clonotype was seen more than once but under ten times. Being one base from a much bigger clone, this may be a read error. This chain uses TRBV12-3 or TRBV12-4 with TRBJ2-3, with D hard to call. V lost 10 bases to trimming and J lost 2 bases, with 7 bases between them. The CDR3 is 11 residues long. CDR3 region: CANSPTDTQYF. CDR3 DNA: TGTGCCAACAGCCCCACAGATACGCAGTATTTT.

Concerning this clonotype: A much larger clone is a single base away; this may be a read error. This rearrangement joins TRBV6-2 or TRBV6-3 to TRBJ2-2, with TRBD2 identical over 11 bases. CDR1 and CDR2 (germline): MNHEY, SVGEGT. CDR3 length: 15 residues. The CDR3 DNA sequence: TGTGCCAGCAGTCGACTAGCGGGGTACACCCGGGAGCTGTTTTTT. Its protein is CASSRLAGYTRELFF.

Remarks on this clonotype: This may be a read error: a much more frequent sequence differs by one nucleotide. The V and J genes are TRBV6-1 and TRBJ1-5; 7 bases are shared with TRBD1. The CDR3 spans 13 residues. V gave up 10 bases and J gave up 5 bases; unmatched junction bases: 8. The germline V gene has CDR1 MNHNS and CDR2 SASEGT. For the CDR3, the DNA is TGTGCCACCAAGACAGGGACCGATCAGCCCCAGCATTTT. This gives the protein CATKTGTDQPQHF.

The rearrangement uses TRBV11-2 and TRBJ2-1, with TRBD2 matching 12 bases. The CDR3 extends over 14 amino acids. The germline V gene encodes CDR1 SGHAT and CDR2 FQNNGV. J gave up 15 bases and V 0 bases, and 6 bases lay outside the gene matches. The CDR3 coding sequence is TGTGCCAGCAGCTTAGATACTAGCGGGAGGTCTCTGTTCTTC. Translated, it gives CASSLDTSGRSLFF. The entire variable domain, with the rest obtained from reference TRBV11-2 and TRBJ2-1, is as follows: EAGVAQSPRYKIIEKRQSVAFWCNPISGHATLYWYQQILGQGPKLLIQFQNNGVVDDSQLPKDRFSAERLKGVDSTLKIQPAKLEDSAVYLCASSLDTSGRSLFFGPGTRLTVL.

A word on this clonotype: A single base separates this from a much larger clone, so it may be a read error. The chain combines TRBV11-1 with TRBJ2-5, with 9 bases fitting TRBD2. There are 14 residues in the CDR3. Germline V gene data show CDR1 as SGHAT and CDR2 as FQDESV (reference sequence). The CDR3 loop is CASSLLSGGETLYF. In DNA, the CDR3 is TGTGCCAGCAGCTTACTTAGCGGGGGAGAGACCCTGTACTTC.

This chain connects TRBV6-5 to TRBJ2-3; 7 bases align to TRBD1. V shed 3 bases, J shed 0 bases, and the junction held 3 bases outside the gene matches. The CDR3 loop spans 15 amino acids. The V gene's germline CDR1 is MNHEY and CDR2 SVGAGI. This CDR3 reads CASSYLGQSTDTQYF. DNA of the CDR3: TGTGCCAGCAGTTATTTGGGACAGAGCACAGATACGCAGTATTTT.

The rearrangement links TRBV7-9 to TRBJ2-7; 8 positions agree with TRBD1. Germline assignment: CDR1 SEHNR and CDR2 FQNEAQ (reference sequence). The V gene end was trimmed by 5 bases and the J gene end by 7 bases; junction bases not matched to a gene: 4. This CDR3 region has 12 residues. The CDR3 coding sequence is TGTGCCAGCAGCAGGACAGGGTTTGAGCAGTACTTC. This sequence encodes CASSRTGFEQYF.

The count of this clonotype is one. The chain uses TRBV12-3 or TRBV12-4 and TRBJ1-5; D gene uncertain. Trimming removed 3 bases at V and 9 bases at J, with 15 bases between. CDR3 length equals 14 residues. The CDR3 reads CASSLSPVFVPQHF. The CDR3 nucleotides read TGTGCCAGCAGTTTGAGTCCGGTTTTTGTGCCCCAGCATTTT.

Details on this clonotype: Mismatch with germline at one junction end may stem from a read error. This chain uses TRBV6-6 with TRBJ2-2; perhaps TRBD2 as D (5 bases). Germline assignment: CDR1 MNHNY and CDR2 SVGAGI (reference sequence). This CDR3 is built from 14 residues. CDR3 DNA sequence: TGTGCCAGCAGTTGGTCAGTAGACATCGGGGAGTTGTTTTTT. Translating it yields CASSWSVDIGELFF.

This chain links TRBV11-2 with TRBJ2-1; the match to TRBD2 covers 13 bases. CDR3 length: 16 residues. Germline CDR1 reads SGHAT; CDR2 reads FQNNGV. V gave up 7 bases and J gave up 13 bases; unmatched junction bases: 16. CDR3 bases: TGTGCCAGCACCCACACTCAAGGACTAGCGGGAGTTGATCAGTTCTTC. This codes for CASTHTQGLAGVDQFF.

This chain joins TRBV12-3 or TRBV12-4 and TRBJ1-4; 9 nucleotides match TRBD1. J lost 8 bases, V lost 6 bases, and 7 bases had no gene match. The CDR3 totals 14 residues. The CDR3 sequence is CASRQQGAGEKLFF. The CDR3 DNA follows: TGTGCCAGCAGACAACAGGGGGCCGGGGAAAAACTGTTTTTT.

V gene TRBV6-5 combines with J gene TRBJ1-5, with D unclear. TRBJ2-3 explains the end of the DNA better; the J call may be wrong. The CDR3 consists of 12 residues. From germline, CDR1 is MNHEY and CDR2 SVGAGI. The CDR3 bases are TGTGCCAGCTCAGACCCCCCTCAGCCCCAGTATTTT. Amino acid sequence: CASSDPPQPQYF.

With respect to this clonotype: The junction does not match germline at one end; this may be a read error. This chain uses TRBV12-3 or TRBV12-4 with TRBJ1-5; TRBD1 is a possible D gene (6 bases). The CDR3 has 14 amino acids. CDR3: CASSIRQDNQPQRF. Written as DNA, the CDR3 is TGTGCCAGCAGTATACGACAGGACAATCAGCCCCAGCGTTTT.

The CDR3 DNA reads as TGCGCCAGCAGCCAAGATAGGACTAGCGGGTGGAATGAGCAGTTCTTC. It codes for CASSQDRTSGWNEQFF. The V gene is TRBV4-1, the J gene TRBJ2-1; 11 bases line up with TRBD2. V gave up 0 bases and J gave up 7 bases; unmatched junction bases: 5. CDR1 is MGHRA and CDR2 is YSYEKL in the germline V gene. This CDR3 is 16 amino acids long.

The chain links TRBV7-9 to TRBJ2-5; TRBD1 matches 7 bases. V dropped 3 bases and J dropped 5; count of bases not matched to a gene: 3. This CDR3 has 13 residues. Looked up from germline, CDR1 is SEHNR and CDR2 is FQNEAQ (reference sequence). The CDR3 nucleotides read TGTGCCAGCAGCTTGGGGACAGTGGAGACCCAGTACTTC. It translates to CASSLGTVETQYF.

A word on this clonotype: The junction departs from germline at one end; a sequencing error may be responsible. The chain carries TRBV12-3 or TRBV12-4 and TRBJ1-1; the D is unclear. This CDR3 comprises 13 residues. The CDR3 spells CASSVMATTEALF. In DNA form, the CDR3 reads TGTGCCAGCAGCGTAATGGCTACCACTGAAGCTCTCTTT.

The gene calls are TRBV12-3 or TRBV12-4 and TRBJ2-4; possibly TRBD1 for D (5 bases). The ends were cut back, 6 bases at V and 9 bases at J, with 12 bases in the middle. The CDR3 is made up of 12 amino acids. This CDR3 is CASSFQGSIQYF. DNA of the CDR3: TGTGCCAGCAGCTTCCAGGGAAGCATTCAGTACTTC.

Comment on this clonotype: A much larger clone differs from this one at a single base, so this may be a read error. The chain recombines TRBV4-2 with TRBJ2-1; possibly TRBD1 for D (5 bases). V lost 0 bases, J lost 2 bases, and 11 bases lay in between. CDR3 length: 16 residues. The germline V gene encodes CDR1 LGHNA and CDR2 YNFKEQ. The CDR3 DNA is TGTGCCAGCAGCCAAGAAGGGGTCCCCCCCTACAATGAGCAGTTCTTC. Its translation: CASSQEGVPPYNEQFF.

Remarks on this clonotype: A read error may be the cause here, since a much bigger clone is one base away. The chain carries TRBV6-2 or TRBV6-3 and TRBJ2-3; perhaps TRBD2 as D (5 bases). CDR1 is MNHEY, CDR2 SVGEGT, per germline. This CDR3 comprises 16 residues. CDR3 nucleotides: TGTGCCAGCAGTCCGGCGAGGGTCGGGAACGCAGATGCGCAGTATTTT. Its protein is CASSPARVGNADAQYF.

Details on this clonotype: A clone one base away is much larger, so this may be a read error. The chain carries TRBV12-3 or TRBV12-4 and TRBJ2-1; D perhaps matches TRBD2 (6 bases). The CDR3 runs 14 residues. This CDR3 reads CASTTSRSNNEQFF. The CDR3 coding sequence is TGTGCCAGCACCACTAGCCGCTCCAACAATGAGCAGTTCTTC.

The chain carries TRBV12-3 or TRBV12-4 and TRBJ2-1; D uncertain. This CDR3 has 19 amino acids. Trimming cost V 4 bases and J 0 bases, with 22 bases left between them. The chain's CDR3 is CASSSSVRFLVNSYNEQFF. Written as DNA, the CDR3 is TGTGCCAGCAGTTCCTCCGTTCGCTTTCTAGTGAACTCCTACAATGAGCAGTTCTTC.

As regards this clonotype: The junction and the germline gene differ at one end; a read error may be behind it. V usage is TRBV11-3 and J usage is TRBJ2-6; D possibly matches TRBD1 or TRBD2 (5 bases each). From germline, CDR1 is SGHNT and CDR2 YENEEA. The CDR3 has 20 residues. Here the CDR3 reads CASSLYPKASPRSGANVLTF. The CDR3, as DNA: TGTGCCAGCAGCTTATATCCCAAGGCTAGCCCCCGCTCTGGGGCCAACGTCCTGACATTC.

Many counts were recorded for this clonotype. The CDR3, as DNA: TGTGCCAGCAGCTTTCGCGGTTCGACTGACGAGCAGTACTTC. It yields the protein CASSFRGSTDEQYF. V is TRBV11-1 and J is TRBJ2-7; no clear D. The V end was cut by 3 bases, the J end by 5 bases, with 14 bases between. In germline, CDR1 is SGHAT, CDR2 FQDESV (reference sequence). There are 14 residues in the CDR3.